Reported below is one T cell receptor (beta chain). This entry is derived from a study of CD8 T cells in Susac syndrome. With random hexamers, reverse transcription was performed on about 0.5 to 1 ug of RNA. From the immunoSEQ multiplex PCR reads, TCRdb called clonotypes with MiXCR, one entry per CDR3 protein. The sample yields 200,000 to 250,000 distinct CDR3 sequences, 80% to 95% seen once. This CDR3 comprises 13 residues. V lost 0 bases and J 7 bases, leaving 13 bases between the germline ends. The germline CDR1 and CDR2 sequences are GTSNPN and SVGIG (reference sequence). CD8+ and CD4+ T cells from blood underwent TCR beta sequencing. Negative isolation yielded CD8+ and CD4+ T cells; FACS enriched TEMRA cells.

V gene TRBV30 combines with J gene TRBJ2-7; D not certain. Source material: CD8+ T cells from PBMCs. The source is a human donor with multiple sclerosis. CDR3 nucleotide sequence: TGTGCCTGGAGTGTAGGCCCCGGTTGGGAGCAGTACTTC. Translation: CAWSVGPGWEQYF.